One sample yielded the 25 T cell receptor beta chains listed below, sequenced in a study of Ad26.COV2.S vaccination and SARS-CoV-2 variants. Some clones are missing from TCRdb's copy, which holds only in-frame ones; the method was immunoSEQ multiplex PCR. The table includes roughly 390,000 clones, around nine tenths detected once. Treatment: some 20 received Ad26.COV2.S at low or high dose, single or two shots; roughly 5 received placebo; per-sample allocation not given. Sampling was performed 63 days after the first vaccine or placebo injection. The sequencing here drew on peripheral blood, taken in a trial of Ad26.COV2.S vaccine versus placebo. Receptors were obtained from a person aged 18-65 years who received the Ad26.COV2.S COVID-19 vaccine or a placebo.

The CDR3 DNA is TGTGCCAGCAGTACGGGACAGTCCTACGAGCAGTACTTC. It is translated as CASSTGQSYEQYF. The genes are TRBV6-5 and TRBJ2-7; 7 bases map to TRBD1. Losses at the gene ends were 5 bases for V and 1 base for J; bases not matched to a gene: 2. The CDR3 contains 13 residues. Per germline, CDR1 MNHEY and CDR2 SVGAGI.

The chain couples TRBV5-8 to TRBJ2-7; D ambiguous. CDR3 length equals 16 residues. Germline lookup yields CDR1 SGHTS and CDR2 YDEGEE. V lost 0 bases, J lost 0 bases, and 13 bases lay in between. The chain's CDR3 is CASSLVGTSNSYEQYF. DNA of the CDR3: TGTGCCAGCAGCTTGGTTGGCACCTCAAACTCCTACGAGCAGTACTTC.

This chain uses TRBV30 with TRBJ2-5; D is ambiguous. This CDR3 is built from 14 residues. Germline V lookup: CDR1 GTSNPN, CDR2 SVGIG (reference sequence). Between the trimmed V and J ends, which lost 0 bases and 2 bases, there was a span of 10 bases. The CDR3 DNA follows: TGTGCCTGGAGTGTAGGCGGCGGACAAGAGACCCAGTACTTC. This encodes CAWSVGGGQETQYF.

This clone was observed once. This chain links TRBV7-9 with TRBJ1-4, with a tentative D call TRBD1 (5 bases). The ends were cut back, 7 bases at V and 4 bases at J, with 19 bases in the middle. From germline, CDR1 is SEHNR and CDR2 FQNEAQ (reference sequence). This CDR3 is built from 16 residues. The CDR3 nucleotides are TGTGCCAGCACCCTGATCGGGGACGGCTTTAATGAAAAACTGTTTTTT. It translates to CASTLIGDGFNEKLFF. Looking up the rest from reference TRBV7-9 and TRBJ1-4 gives the full variable domain: DTGVSQNPRHKITKRGQNVTFRCDPISEHNRLYWYRQTLGQGPEFLTYFQNEAQLEKSRLLSDRFSAERPKGSFSTLEIQRTEQGDSAMYLCASTLIGDGFNEKLFFGSGTQLSVL.

The chain joins TRBV29-1 to TRBJ1-1; D not certain. The CDR3 spans 13 residues. Trimming stripped 1 base from V and 1 base from J, with 7 bases between. Germline V gene data show CDR1 as SQVTM and CDR2 as ANQGSEA. CDR3 in amino acids: CSVEGQENTEAFF. The CDR3 nucleotides are TGCAGCGTTGAAGGGCAGGAGAACACTGAAGCTTTCTTT.

The V gene is TRBV4-1, the J gene TRBJ2-6; 10 bases agree with TRBD1. V lost 5 bases and J lost 3; bases outside the gene matches: 13. Germline V gene sequence: CDR1 MGHRA, CDR2 YSYEKL. The CDR3 extends over 19 amino acids. Written as DNA, the CDR3 is TGCGCCAGCAGCGCTAGGGACAGGGGAGGGGTTGGTGGGGCCAACGTCCTGACTTTC. Protein sequence: CASSARDRGGVGGANVLTF.

This rearrangement joins TRBV9 to TRBJ2-1; 10 nucleotides agree with TRBD2. Germline values: CDR1 SGDLS, CDR2 YYNGEE. V gave up 5 bases and J gave up 7 bases; unmatched junction bases: 9. The CDR3 has 15 residues. CDR3 DNA sequence: TGTGCCAGCAGTTGGAGCGGGGGGGCCTTGAATGAGCAGTTCTTC. Translated: CASSWSGGALNEQFF.

V usage is TRBV3-1 (or the pseudogene TRBV3-2) and J usage is TRBJ1-1; tentative D call: TRBD1 (6 bases). CDR1 is LGHDT and CDR2 is YNNKEL in the germline V gene (reference sequence). The CDR3 totals 15 residues. V was cut by 3 bases and J by 4 bases, with 15 bases left in between. CDR3 amino acids: CASSQGLTGLTEAFF. The CDR3 nucleotides are TGTGCCAGCAGCCAGGGGCTCACAGGGCTCACTGAAGCTTTCTTT.

In this sample, this clone turned up once. The chain uses TRBV5-4 and TRBJ1-2, with D possibly TRBD1 on 6 matching bases. This CDR3 is 15 amino acids long. Trimming shortened V by 0 bases and J by 2 bases, and 11 bases separated the two germline ends. The germline CDR1 and CDR2 sequences are SGHNT and YYREEE (reference sequence). CDR3 sequence reads: CASSLGHQGNYGYTF. The CDR3 DNA sequence: TGTGCCAGCAGCTTGGGGCACCAGGGGAACTATGGCTACACCTTC.

This clone occurred once. The chain joins TRBV5-6 to TRBJ1-3, with D possibly matching TRBD1 (5 bases). V dropped 4 bases and J dropped 0 bases, with 11 bases sitting between them. Germline V gene data show CDR1 as SGHDT and CDR2 as YYEEEE. The CDR3 has 15 residues. The CDR3 protein is CASSVPGASGNTIYF. The CDR3 DNA sequence: TGTGCCAGCAGCGTACCCGGGGCCTCTGGAAACACCATATATTTT.

This chain connects TRBV10-1 to TRBJ1-2; unclear D gene. This CDR3 has 13 amino acids. The V end lost 4 bases, the J end lost 2 bases, and 8 bases lay between the germline ends. Looked up from germline, CDR1 is WNHNN and CDR2 is SYGVQD (reference sequence). The CDR3 reads CASSGETNYGYTF. In nucleotides, the CDR3 is TGCGCCAGCAGTGGGGAAACAAACTATGGCTACACCTTC.

A word on this clone: Other DNA sequences in this specimen translate into the identical CDR3. The chain combines TRBV6-5 with TRBJ2-7; maybe TRBD1 (6 bases). The V end was cut by 5 bases, the J end by 3 bases, with 8 bases between. The CDR3 totals 12 residues. The germline V gene encodes CDR1 MNHEY and CDR2 SVGAGI. CDR3: CASSTQGYEQYF. In DNA, the CDR3 is TGTGCCAGCAGTACACAGGGCTACGAGCAGTACTTC.

CDR3 nucleotides: TGTGCCGGACAACGGGGTATTGAGCAGTTCTTC. It translates to CAGQRGIEQFF. This sequence joins TRBV6-5 and TRBJ2-1; the D gene could be TRBD1 or TRBD2 (5 bases each). Germline lookup yields CDR1 MNHEY and CDR2 SVGAGI. V dropped 11 bases and J dropped 9 bases, with 14 bases sitting between them. This CDR3 has 11 amino acids.

The V call is TRBV6-5, the J call TRBJ2-7; D may match TRBD1 or TRBD2 (5 bases each). The CDR3 runs to 10 residues. Germline assignment: CDR1 MNHEY and CDR2 SVGAGI. The ends were cut back, 6 bases at V and 5 bases at J, with 5 bases in the middle. In DNA, the CDR3 is TGTGCCAGCAGGGGGGACGAGCAGTACTTC. This gives the protein CASRGDEQYF.

The chain is built from TRBV11-2 and TRBJ2-3; maybe TRBD1 (5 bases). The CDR3 spans 11 residues. V was cut by 5 bases and J by 5 bases, with 5 bases left in between. The germline CDR1 and CDR2 sequences are SGHAT and FQNNGV. CDR3 loop: CASSTGDTQYF. CDR3 DNA sequence: TGTGCCAGCAGCACAGGAGATACGCAGTATTTT.

The V gene is TRBV11-2, the J gene TRBJ1-2; D may be TRBD1 (6 bases). The germline V and J ends were trimmed by 4 bases and 4 bases, with 19 bases remaining between them. The CDR3 length is 16 residues. Germline V lookup: CDR1 SGHAT, CDR2 FQNNGV. CDR3 nucleotides: TGTGCCAGCAGCTCTGTCCGGGACAAAGTCCCCTATGGCTACACCTTC. Its translation: CASSSVRDKVPYGYTF.

The gene calls are TRBV4-3 and TRBJ2-3; 12 bases map to TRBD2. The CDR3 extends over 16 amino acids. J lost 5 bases, V lost 0 bases, and 3 bases had no gene match. Germline V gene data show CDR1 as LGHNA and CDR2 as YSLEER. In DNA, the CDR3 is TGCGCCAGCAGCCAAGAGACTAGCGGGGGAGGAGATACGCAGTATTTT. Its protein product is CASSQETSGGGDTQYF.

The chain carries TRBV11-2 and TRBJ1-2; a weak D match, TRBD1 (5 bases). Germline assignment: CDR1 SGHAT and CDR2 FQNNGV. With 1 base removed from V and 7 bases from J, the gap between germline ends came to 13 bases. The CDR3 loop spans 14 amino acids. The CDR3: CASSLVYQGFGYTF. CDR3 DNA: TGTGCCAGCAGCTTAGTTTACCAGGGCTTTGGCTACACCTTC. The whole variable domain, filled in from reference TRBV11-2 and TRBJ1-2, reads EAGVAQSPRYKIIEKRQSVAFWCNPISGHATLYWYQQILGQGPKLLIQFQNNGVVDDSQLPKDRFSAERLKGVDSTLKIQPAKLEDSAVYLCASSLVYQGFGYTFGSGTRLTVV.

The chain links TRBV15 to TRBJ1-5; unclear D gene. Germline-derived CDR1 and CDR2 are LNHNV and YYDKDF (reference sequence). The CDR3 runs to 15 residues. The V end was cut by 0 bases, the J end by 0 bases, with 6 bases between. The CDR3 spells CATSRDYSSNQPQHF. The CDR3 nucleotides are TGTGCCACCAGCAGAGACTACAGTAGCAATCAGCCCCAGCATTTT.

This clone was recorded only once. This chain links TRBV9 with TRBJ2-7, with D uncertain. V lost 3 bases to trimming and J lost 4 bases, with 14 bases between them. Germline assignment: CDR1 SGDLS and CDR2 YYNGEE. The CDR3 has 14 residues. The CDR3 DNA reads TGTGCCAGCAGCGATGGGAATTCCAGGTACGAGCAGTACTTC. It specifies CASSDGNSRYEQYF. Filled out from reference TRBV9 and TRBJ2-7, the complete variable domain reads DSGVTQTPKHLITATGQRVTLRCSPRSGDLSVYWYQQSLDQGLQFLIQYYNGEERAKGNILERFSAQQFPDLHSELNLSSLELGDSALYFCASSDGNSRYEQYFGPGTRLTVT.

The chain recombines TRBV5-5 with TRBJ2-2; D uncertain. The CDR3 is made up of 14 amino acids. Germline CDR1 and CDR2: SGHKS and YYEKEE (reference sequence). Trimming shortened V by 0 bases and J by 2 bases, and 5 bases separated the two germline ends. DNA for the CDR3: TGTGCCAGCAGCTTGGTAGTAAACACCGGGGAGCTGTTTTTT. Its translation is CASSLVVNTGELFF.

The chain couples TRBV7-2 to TRBJ2-1; TRBD2 matches at 13 bases. This CDR3 is built from 17 residues. Germline V gene data show CDR1 as SGHTA and CDR2 as FQGNSA. V shed 4 bases, J shed 2 bases, and the junction held 5 bases outside the gene matches. The CDR3 protein is CASSWTSGGSAYNEQFF. DNA of the CDR3: TGTGCCAGCAGCTGGACTAGCGGGGGTTCGGCCTACAATGAGCAGTTCTTC. Full variable domain (remainder filled in from reference TRBV7-2 and TRBJ2-1): GAGVSQSPSNKVTEKGKDVELRCDPISGHTALYWYRQSLGQGLEFLIYFQGNSAPDKSGLPSDRFSAERTGGSVSTLTIQRTQQEDSAVYLCASSWTSGGSAYNEQFFGPGTRLTVL.

This clone appeared a few times. The chain combines TRBV2 with TRBJ1-1, with D possibly being TRBD1 (5 bases). The CDR3 sequence is 15 residues long. The germline CDR1 and CDR2 sequences are SNHLY and FYNNEI. Between the trimmed V and J ends, which lost 3 bases and 6 bases, there was a span of 17 bases. The CDR3 DNA sequence: TGTGCCAGCAGTGAGCAGGGAGAGGAGTTCGCTGAAGCTTTCTTT. It specifies CASSEQGEEFAEAFF.

The V call is TRBV5-4, the J call TRBJ2-3; 9 bases agree with TRBD2. The V segment lost 4 bases and the J segment 1 base; nucleotides outside the gene matches: 10. This CDR3 comprises 17 residues. Germline assignment: CDR1 SGHNT and CDR2 YYREEE (reference sequence). CDR3 sequence: CASSGARGGAGTDTQYF. CDR3 nucleotides: TGTGCCAGCAGCGGGGCCCGCGGGGGGGCGGGCACAGATACGCAGTATTTT.

The genes are TRBV21-1 and TRBJ2-5; the table's D call of TRBD1 was not tested on the DNA. TRBV21-1 is assigned pseudogene status. The CDR3 is 16 amino acids. The CDR3 sequence: CASTGQEIMLQETQYF. The CDR3 nucleotides read TGTGCCAGCACCGGACAGGAAATAATGCTCCAAGAGACCCAGTACTTC.